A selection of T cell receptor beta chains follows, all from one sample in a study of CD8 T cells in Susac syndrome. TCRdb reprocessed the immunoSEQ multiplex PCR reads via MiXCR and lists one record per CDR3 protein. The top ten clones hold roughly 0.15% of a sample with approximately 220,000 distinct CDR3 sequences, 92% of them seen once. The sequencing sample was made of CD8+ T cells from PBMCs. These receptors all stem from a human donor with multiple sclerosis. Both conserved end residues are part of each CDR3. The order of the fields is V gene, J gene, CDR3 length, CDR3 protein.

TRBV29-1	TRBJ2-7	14	CSARPGGSSYEQYF
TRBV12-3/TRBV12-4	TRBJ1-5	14	CASSLGSYNQPQHF
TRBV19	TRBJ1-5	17	CASSTLTGTGGNQPQHF
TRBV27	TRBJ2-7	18	CASSLSEAGTGLSYEQYF
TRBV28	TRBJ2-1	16	CASSFVLRRGYNEQFF
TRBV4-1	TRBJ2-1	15	CASSQGWGFDNEQFF
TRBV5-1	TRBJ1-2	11	CASTGGLGYTF
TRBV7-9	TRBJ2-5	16	CASSLAVATGGETQYF
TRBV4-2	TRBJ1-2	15	CASSQEGLHPYGYTF
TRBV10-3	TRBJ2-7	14	CAISESGQNYEQYF
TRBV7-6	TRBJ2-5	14	CASSFAGSQETQYF
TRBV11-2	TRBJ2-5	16	CASSLRSLVWEETQYF
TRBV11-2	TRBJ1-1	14	CASSPRPGGSEAFF
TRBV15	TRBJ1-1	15	CATSRERDGTRQAFF
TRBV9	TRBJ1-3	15	CASSVEYENGNTIYF
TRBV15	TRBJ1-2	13	CATTTQGRDGYTF
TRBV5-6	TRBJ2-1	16	CASSLELGGFYNEQFF
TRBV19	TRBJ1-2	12	CASTGANYGYTF